Sequencing of this T cell receptor (beta chain) was carried out in a study of cytomegalovirus exposure and HLA in healthy donors. Overall study results and limits: Association of a missense DCLRE1C variant with TCR beta V- and J-gene trimming was reported in a later analysis. Among TCR beta chains, those listed as cytomegalovirus-associated numbered over 150. In a later analysis, HLA-C alleles had the fewest associated TCRs, DRB1 alleles the most.

Notes on this clone: Its antigen is as yet unknown.

This PCR relied on a set of 60 Vbeta primers and 13 Jbeta primers. Measured with immunoSEQ multiplex PCR; TCRdb has only the in-frame clones, and not every one. The sample table includes about 77,000 clones. The J segment lost 7 bases and the V segment lost 0 bases, leaving 17 bases of the junction unmatched. This CDR3 contains 20 residues. CDR1 LGHNA and CDR2 YNFKEQ come from the germline V gene. The genes are TRBV4-2 and TRBJ2-2; 10 nucleotides line up with TRBD2. Sample: PBMCs. The clonotype comes from a man aged 50 or older in good health and CMV-seropositive. The CDR3 spells CASSQEQYYGVAGGNGELFF. CDR3 nucleotide sequence: TGTGCCAGCAGCCAAGAGCAATATTACGGGGTAGCGGGAGGTAACGGGGAGCTGTTTTTT.